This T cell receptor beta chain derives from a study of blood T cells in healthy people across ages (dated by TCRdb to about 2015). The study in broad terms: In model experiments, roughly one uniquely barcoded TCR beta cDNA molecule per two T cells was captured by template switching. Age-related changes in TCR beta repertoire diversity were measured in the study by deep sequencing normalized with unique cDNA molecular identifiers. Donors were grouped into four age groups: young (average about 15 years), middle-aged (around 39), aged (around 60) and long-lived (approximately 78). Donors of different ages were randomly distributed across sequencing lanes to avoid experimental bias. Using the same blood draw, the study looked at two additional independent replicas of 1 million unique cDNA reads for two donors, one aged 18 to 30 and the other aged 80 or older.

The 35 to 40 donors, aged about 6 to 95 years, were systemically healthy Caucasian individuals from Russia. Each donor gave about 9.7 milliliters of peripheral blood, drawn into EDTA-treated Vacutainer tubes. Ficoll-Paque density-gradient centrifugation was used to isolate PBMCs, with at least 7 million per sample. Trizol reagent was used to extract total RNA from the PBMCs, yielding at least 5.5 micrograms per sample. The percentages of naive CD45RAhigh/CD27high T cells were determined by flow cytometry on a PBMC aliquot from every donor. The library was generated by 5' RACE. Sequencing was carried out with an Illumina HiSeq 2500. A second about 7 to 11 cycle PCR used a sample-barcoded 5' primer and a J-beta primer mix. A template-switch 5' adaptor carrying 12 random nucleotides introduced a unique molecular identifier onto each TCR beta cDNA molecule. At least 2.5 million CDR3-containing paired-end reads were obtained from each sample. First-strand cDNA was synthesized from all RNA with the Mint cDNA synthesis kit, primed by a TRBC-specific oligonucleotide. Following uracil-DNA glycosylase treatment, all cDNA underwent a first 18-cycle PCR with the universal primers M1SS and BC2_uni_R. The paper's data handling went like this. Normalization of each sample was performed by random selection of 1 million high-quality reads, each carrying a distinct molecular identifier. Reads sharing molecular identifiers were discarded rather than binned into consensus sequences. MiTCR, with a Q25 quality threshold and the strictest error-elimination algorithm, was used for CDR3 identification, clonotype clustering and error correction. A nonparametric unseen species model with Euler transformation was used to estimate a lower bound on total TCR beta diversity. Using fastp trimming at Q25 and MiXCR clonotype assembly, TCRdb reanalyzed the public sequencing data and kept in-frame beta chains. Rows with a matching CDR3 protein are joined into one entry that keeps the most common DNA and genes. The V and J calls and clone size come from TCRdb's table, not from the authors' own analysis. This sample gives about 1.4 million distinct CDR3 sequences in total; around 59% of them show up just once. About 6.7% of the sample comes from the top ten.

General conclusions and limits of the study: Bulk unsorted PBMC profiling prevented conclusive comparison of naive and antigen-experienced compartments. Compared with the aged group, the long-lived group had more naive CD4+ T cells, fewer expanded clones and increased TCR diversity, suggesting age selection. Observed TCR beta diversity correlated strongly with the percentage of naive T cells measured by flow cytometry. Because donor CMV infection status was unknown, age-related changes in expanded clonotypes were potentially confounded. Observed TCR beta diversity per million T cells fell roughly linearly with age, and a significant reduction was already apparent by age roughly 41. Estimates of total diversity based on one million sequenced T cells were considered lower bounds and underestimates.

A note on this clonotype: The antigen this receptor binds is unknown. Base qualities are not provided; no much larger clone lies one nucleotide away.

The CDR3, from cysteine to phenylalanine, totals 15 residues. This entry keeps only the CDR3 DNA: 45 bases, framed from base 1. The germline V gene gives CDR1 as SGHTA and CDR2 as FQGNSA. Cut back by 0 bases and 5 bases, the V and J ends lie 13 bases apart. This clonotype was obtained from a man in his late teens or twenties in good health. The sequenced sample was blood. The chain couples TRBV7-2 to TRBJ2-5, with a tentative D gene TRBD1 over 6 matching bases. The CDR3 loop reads CASSLANRGQETQYF. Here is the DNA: TGTGCCAGCAGCTTAGCAAACCGAGGACAGGAGACCCAGTACTTC.